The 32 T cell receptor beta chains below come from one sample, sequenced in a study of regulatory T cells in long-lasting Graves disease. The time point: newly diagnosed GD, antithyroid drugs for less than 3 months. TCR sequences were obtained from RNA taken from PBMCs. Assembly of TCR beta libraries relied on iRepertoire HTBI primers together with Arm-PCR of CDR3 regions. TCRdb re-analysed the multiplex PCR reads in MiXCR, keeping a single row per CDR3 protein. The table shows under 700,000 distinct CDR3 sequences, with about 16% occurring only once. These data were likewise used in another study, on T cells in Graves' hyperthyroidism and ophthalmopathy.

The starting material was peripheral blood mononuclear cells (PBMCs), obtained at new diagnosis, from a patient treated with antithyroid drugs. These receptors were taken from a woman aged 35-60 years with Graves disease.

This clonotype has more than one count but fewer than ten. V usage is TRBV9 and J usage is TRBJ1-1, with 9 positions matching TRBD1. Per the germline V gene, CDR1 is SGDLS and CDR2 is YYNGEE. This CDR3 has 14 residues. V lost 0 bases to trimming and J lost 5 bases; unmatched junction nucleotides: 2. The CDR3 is CASSVVGQGTEAFF. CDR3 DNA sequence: TGTGCCAGCAGCGTAGTGGGACAGGGTACTGAAGCTTTCTTT.

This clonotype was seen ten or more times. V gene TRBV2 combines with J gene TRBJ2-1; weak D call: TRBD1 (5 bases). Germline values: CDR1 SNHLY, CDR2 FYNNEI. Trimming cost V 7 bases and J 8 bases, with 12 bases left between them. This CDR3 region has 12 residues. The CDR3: CASTAGLYEQFF. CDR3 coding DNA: TGTGCCAGCACCGCAGGGTTGTATGAGCAGTTCTTC.

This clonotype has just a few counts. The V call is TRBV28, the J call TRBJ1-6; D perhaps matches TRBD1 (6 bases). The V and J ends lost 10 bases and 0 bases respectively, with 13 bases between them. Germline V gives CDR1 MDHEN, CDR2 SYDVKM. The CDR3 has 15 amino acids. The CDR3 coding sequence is TGTGCCACTTGGGGGGCGAGCTCCTATAATTCACCCCTCCACTTT. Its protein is CATWGASSYNSPLHF.

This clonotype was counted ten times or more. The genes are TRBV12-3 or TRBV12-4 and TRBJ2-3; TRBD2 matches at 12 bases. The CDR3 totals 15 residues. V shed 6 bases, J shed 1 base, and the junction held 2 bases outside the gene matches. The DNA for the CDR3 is TGTGCCAGCAGCCGACTAGCGGGGGGCACAGATACGCAGTATTTT. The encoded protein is CASSRLAGGTDTQYF.

The CDR3 DNA is TGTGCCAGCAGCCAGGACGGCAGGGACCAAGAGACCCAGTACTTC. It yields the protein CASSQDGRDQETQYF. The chain employs TRBV5-6 and TRBJ2-1, with a weak D call TRBD1 (5 bases). Gene TRBJ2-5 matches the end of the DNA better, so the J call may be wrong. The V gene's germline CDR1 is SGHDT and CDR2 YYEEEE. The CDR3 has 15 residues.

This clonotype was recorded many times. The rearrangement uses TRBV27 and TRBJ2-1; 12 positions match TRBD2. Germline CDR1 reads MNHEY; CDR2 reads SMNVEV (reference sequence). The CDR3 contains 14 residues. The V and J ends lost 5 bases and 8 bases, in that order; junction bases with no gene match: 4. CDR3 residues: CASSILAGGHEQFF. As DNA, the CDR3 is TGTGCCAGCAGTATCCTAGCGGGGGGGCATGAGCAGTTCTTC.

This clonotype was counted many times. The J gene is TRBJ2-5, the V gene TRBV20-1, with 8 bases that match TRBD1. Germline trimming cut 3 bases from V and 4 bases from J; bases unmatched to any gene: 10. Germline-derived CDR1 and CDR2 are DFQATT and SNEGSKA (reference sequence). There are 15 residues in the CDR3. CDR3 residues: CSARDPTGGAETQYF. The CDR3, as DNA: TGCAGTGCTAGGGACCCAACAGGGGGAGCAGAGACCCAGTACTTC.

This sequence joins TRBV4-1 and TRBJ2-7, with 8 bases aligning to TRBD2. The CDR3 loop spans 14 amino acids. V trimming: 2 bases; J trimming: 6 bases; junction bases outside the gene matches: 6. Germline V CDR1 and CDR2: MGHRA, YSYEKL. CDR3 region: CASSQRSGGAEQYF. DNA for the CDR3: TGCGCCAGCAGCCAAAGAAGCGGGGGTGCCGAGCAGTACTTC.

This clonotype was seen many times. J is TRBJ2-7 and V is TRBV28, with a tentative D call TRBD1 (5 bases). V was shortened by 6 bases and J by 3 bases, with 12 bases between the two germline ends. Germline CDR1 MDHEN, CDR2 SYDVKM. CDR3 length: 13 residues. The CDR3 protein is CASRGQTVYEQYF. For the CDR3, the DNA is TGTGCCAGCAGGGGGCAAACCGTCTACGAGCAGTACTTC.

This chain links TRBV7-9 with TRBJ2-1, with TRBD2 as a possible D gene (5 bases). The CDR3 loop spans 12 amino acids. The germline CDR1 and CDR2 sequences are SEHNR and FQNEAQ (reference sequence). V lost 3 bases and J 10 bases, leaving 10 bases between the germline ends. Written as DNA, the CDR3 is TGTGCCAGCAGCTTGGAGAGGGTGGAGCAGTTCTTC. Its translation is CASSLERVEQFF.

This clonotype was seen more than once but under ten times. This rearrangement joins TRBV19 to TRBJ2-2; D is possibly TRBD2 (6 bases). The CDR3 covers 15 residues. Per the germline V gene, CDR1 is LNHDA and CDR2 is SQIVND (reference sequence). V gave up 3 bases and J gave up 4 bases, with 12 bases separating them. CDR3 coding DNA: TGTGCCAGTAGTATCACGGGAGAGGGCACCGGGGAGCTGTTTTTT. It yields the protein CASSITGEGTGELFF.

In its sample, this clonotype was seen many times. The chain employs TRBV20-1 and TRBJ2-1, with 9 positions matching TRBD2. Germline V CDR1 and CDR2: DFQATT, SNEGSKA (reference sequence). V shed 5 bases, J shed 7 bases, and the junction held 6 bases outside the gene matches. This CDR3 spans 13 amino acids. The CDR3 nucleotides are TGCAGTGCTGGGGGCCTAGCGGGGAATGAGCAGTTCTTC. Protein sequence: CSAGGLAGNEQFF.

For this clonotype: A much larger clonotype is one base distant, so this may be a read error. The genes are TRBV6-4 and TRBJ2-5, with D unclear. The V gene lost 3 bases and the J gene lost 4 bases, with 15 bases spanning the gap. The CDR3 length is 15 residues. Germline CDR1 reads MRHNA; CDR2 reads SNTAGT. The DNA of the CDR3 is TGTGCCAGCAGTGAAGAGCTGGAATTCGGAGAGACCCAGTACTTC. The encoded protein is CASSEELEFGETQYF.

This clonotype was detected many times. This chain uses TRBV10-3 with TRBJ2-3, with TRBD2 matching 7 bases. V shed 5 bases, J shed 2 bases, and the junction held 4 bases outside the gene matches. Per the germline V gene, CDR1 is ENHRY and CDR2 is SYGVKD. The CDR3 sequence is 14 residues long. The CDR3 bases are TGTGCCATCAGTCTCGCGGGGGACACAGATACGCAGTATTTT. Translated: CAISLAGDTDTQYF.

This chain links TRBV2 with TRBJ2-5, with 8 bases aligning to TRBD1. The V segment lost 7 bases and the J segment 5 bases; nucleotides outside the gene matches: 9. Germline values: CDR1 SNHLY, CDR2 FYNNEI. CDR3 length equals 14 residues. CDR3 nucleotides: TGTGCCAGCACTCGGGACAGGCCGGGGGAGACCCAGTACTTC. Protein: CASTRDRPGETQYF.

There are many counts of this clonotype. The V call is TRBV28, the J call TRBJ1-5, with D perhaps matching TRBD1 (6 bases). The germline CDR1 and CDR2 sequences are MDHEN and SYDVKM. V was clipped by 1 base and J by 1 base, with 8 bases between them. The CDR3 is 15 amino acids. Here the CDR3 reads CASSLSGTSNQPQHF. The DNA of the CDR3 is TGTGCCAGCAGTTTATCCGGGACAAGCAATCAGCCCCAGCATTTT.

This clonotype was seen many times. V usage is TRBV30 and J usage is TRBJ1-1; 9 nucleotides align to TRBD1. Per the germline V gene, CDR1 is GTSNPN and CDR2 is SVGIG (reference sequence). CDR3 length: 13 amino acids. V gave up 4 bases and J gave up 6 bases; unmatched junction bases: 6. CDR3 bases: TGTGCCTGGAAAACGGGACAGGGCCCTGAAGCTTTCTTT. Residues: CAWKTGQGPEAFF.

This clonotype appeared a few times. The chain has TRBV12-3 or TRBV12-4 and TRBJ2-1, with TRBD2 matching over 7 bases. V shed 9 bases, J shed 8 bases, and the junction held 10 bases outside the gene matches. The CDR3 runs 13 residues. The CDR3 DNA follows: TGTGCCAGTTCTTTATGGGGGGGAGATGAGCAGTTCTTC. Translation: CASSLWGGDEQFF.

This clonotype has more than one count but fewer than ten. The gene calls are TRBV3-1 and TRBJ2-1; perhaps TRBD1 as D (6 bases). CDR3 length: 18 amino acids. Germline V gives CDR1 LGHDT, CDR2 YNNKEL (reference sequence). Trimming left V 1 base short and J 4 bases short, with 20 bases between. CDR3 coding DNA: TGTGCCAGCAGCCAAGTGAGTTTTGAGGGGGACCCTTACAATGAGCAGTTCTTC. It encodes CASSQVSFEGDPYNEQFF.

The CDR3 loop is CASSYRRDPAATEAFF. The CDR3 nucleotides read TGTGCCAGCAGTTACAGAAGGGACCCGGCGGCGACTGAAGCTTTCTTT. This sequence joins TRBV6-9 and TRBJ1-1, with a possible D match to TRBD1 (5 bases). Germline-derived CDR1 and CDR2 are MNHGY and SVAAGI. The V end lost 3 bases, the J end lost 5 bases, and 19 bases lay between the germline ends. This CDR3 has 16 residues.

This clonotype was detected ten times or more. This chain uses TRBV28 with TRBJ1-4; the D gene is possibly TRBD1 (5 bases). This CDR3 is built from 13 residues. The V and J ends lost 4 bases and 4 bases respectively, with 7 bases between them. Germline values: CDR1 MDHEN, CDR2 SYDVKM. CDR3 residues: CASSSTVNEKLFF. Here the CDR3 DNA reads TGTGCCAGCAGTTCGACAGTTAATGAAAAACTGTTTTTT. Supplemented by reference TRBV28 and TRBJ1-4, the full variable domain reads DVKVTQSSRYLVKRTGEKVFLECVQDMDHENMFWYRQDPGLGLRLIYFSYDVKMKEKGDIPEGYSVSREKKERFSLILESASTNQTSMYLCASSSTVNEKLFFGSGTQLSVL.

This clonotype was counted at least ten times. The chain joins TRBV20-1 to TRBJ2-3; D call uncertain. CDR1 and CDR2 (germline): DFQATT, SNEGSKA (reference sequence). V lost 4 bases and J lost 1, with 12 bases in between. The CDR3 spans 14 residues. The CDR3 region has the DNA TGCAGTGCTAACAGTCCAGTCCGCACAGATACGCAGTATTTT. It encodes CSANSPVRTDTQYF.

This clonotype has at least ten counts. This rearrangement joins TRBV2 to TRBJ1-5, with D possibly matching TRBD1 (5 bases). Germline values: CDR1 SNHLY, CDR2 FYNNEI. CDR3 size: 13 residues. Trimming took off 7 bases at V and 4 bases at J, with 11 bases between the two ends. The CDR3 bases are TGTGCCAGCACCAGGGAGGGAAATCAGCCCCAGCATTTT. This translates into CASTREGNQPQHF.

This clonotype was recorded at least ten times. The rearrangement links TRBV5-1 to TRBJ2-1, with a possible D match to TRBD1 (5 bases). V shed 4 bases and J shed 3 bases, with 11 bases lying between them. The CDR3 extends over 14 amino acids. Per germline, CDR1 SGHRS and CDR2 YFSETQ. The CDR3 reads CASSLMTVYNEQFF. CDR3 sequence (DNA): TGCGCCAGCAGCCTTATGACAGTCTACAATGAGCAGTTCTTC.

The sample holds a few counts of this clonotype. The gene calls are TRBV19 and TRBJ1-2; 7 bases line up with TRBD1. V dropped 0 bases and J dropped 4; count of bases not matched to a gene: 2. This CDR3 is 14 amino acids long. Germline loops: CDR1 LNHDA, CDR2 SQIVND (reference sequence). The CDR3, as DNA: TGTGCCAGTAGTATAGAGACAGGGACCTATGGCTACACCTTC. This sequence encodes CASSIETGTYGYTF.

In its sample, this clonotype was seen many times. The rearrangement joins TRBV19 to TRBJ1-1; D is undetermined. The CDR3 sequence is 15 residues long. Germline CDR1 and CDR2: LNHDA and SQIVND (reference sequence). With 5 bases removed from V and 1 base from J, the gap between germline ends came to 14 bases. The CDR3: CASSVFSVGNTEAFF. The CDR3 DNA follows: TGTGCCAGTAGTGTCTTCTCCGTAGGGAACACTGAAGCTTTCTTT.

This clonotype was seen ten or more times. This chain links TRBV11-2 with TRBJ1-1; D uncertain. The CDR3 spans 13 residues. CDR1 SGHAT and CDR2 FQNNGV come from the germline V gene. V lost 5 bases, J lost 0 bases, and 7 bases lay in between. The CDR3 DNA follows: TGTGCCAGCAGCAAAGCGGTGAACACTGAAGCTTTCTTT. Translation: CASSKAVNTEAFF.

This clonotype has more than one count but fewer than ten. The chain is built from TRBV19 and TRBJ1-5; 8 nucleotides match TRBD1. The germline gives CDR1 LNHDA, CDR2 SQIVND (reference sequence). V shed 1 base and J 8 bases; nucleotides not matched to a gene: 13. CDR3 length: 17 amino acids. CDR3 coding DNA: TGTGCCAGTAGTATAGTGGCAGGGGGCCTCCTTATGGAGCCCCAGCATTTT. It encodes CASSIVAGGLLMEPQHF.

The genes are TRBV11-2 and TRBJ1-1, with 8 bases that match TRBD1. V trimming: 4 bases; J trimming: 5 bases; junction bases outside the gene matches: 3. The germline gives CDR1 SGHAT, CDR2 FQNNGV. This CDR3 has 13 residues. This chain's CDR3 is CASSSDRVTEAFF. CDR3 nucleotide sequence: TGTGCCAGCAGCTCGGACAGGGTTACTGAAGCTTTCTTT.

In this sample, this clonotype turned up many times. The DNA for the CDR3 is TGTGCCAGCAGCACCGACAGTGTCGTCTATGGCTACACCTTC. It yields the protein CASSTDSVVYGYTF. The V gene is TRBV5-5, the J gene TRBJ1-2; a possible D gene is TRBD1 (5 bases). CDR3 length: 14 residues. Trimming removed 4 bases from V and 4 bases from J, with 14 bases in between. Germline CDR1 and CDR2: SGHKS and YYEKEE (reference sequence).

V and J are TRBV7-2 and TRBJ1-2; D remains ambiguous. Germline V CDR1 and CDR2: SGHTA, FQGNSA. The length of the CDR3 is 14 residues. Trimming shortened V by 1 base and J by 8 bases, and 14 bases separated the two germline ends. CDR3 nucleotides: TGTGCCAGCAGCTTAGATATGAAGGGTCAAGGCTACACCTTC. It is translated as CASSLDMKGQGYTF.

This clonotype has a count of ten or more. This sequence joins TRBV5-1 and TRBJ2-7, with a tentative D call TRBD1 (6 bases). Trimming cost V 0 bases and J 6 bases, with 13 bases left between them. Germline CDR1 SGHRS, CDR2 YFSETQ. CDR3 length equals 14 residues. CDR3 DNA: TGCGCCAGCAGCTTGGCCGGGACACGGGGCGAGCAGTACTTC. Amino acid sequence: CASSLAGTRGEQYF.